The present T cell receptor beta chain was sequenced within a study of blood T cells in healthy people across ages. Study-wide findings and caveats: One million T cells yielded diversity estimates that were considered underestimates.

The CDR3 totals 16 residues. Germline V gene lookup returns CDR1 MDHEN and CDR2 SYDVKM. Unmatched junction bases numbered 12, after V lost 5 bases and J lost 6 bases. A second PCR of about 6 to 11 cycles used a sample-barcoded 5' primer and a J-beta primer mix. TCRdb ran MiXCR on the 5' RACE reads and lists one entry per CDR3 protein. The sample has hundreds of thousands of distinct CDR3 sequences, over 45% seen once. For this clonotype: The antigen is undetermined.

Extraction of total RNA produced a minimum of 5.5 micrograms from each sample. V gene TRBV28 combines with J gene TRBJ2-7; 11 bases agree with TRBD2. Sequencing input: blood. This clonotype originated in a woman aged 55-75 years in good health. In DNA, the CDR3 is TGTGCCAGCAGTCCGCTCGGGAGACTAGCGGGGAGCGAGCAGTACTTC. It codes for CASSPLGRLAGSEQYF.